These 8 T cell receptor beta chains originate from one sample sequenced in a study of blood T cell repertoires in COVID-19. Method: immunoSEQ multiplex PCR; TCRdb's copy keeps in-frame clones and lacks some. This sample carries about 410,000 clones, around nine tenths of them seen once, and the ten largest clones take around 1.5%. Sequencing was carried out using peripheral blood. These receptors all stem from a woman between 40 and 55 years old with COVID-19, enrolled during active disease.

V gene TRBV30 combines with J gene TRBJ1-5; possible D gene TRBD1, 5 bases. Germline assignment: CDR1 GTSNPN and CDR2 SVGIG (reference sequence). CDR3 length: 14 amino acids. Between the trimmed V and J ends, which lost 0 bases and 6 bases, there was a span of 12 bases. CDR3 DNA: TGTGCCTGGAGTGTAGACAGCGGGGGTCAGCCCCAGCATTTT. Translation: CAWSVDSGGQPQHF. Full variable domain (outside the CDR3, taken from reference TRBV30 and TRBJ1-5): SQTIHQWPATLVQPVGSPLSLECTVEGTSNPNLYWYRQAAGRGLQLLFYSVGIGQISSEVPQNLSASRPQDRQFILSSKKLLLSDSGFYLCAWSVDSGGQPQHFGDGTRLSIL.

V gene TRBV28 combines with J gene TRBJ1-1; possibly TRBD1 for D (6 bases). The ends were cut back, 8 bases at V and 1 base at J, with 14 bases in the middle. Germline V gene data show CDR1 as MDHEN and CDR2 as SYDVKM. The CDR3 has 14 amino acids. The CDR3 sequence is CASERPGQNTEAFF. The CDR3 DNA follows: TGTGCCAGCGAACGACCGGGACAGAACACTGAAGCTTTCTTT.

J is TRBJ2-2 and V is TRBV7-2; D may be TRBD2 (6 bases). The CDR3 is 14 residues long. The ends were cut back, 5 bases at V and 6 bases at J, with 13 bases in the middle. Germline CDR1 SGHTA, CDR2 FQGNSA. The CDR3 DNA reads TGTGCCAGCAGCCGGGAGCGGGTCTCCGGGGAGCTGTTTTTT. This codes for CASSRERVSGELFF. Complete variable domain (other parts from reference TRBV7-2 and TRBJ2-2): GAGVSQSPSNKVTEKGKDVELRCDPISGHTALYWYRQSLGQGLEFLIYFQGNSAPDKSGLPSDRFSAERTGGSVSTLTIQRTQQEDSAVYLCASSRERVSGELFFGEGSRLTVL.

J is TRBJ2-1 and V is TRBV11-2; possible D gene TRBD2, 6 bases. Germline CDR1 reads SGHAT; CDR2 reads FQNNGV. There are 15 residues in the CDR3. Trimming stripped 6 bases from V and 3 bases from J, with 15 bases between. CDR3 bases: TGTGCCAGCAGAGGGACTTCTAGCTTCTACAATGAGCAGTTCTTC. Its protein is CASRGTSSFYNEQFF.

The chain recombines TRBV27 with TRBJ2-2; 11 bases map to TRBD2. The CDR3 loop spans 17 amino acids. Germline-derived CDR1 and CDR2 are MNHEY and SMNVEV (reference sequence). After removal of 6 bases from V and 3 bases from J, the junction contained 9 bases not matched to a gene. For the CDR3, the DNA is TGTGCCAGCAGGCGTCTAGCGGGAGGAGGTGACACCGGGGAGCTGTTTTTT. It translates to CASRRLAGGGDTGELFF.

This rearrangement joins TRBV7-9 to TRBJ1-2; no definite D call. The CDR3 runs to 15 residues. Germline CDR1 SEHNR, CDR2 FQNEAQ (reference sequence). Trimming removed 7 bases at V and 4 bases at J, with 19 bases between. This CDR3 is CASTHLRLISYGYTF. CDR3 in DNA: TGTGCCAGCACCCATCTGAGGCTTATAAGCTATGGCTACACCTTC.

This chain links TRBV6-1 with TRBJ1-1; D uncertain. The germline V and J ends were trimmed by 3 bases and 0 bases, with 8 bases remaining between them. The germline gives CDR1 MNHNS, CDR2 SASEGT. This CDR3 has 14 amino acids. In DNA, the CDR3 is TGTGCCAGCAGTGACCTAACCGTGAACACTGAAGCTTTCTTT. Translation: CASSDLTVNTEAFF.

J is TRBJ2-3 and V is TRBV24-1; a weak D match, TRBD2 (5 bases). V lost 3 bases to trimming and J lost 9 bases, with 18 bases between them. The germline V gene encodes CDR1 KGHDR and CDR2 SFDVKD. The CDR3 has 15 residues. CDR3 protein: CATSDIVVEGATQYF. The CDR3 DNA sequence: TGTGCCACCAGTGATATTGTCGTTGAGGGTGCGACGCAGTATTTT.